This T cell receptor (beta chain) was sequenced for a study of metastatic and nonmetastatic thyroid tumors. Background on the study: Repertoire comparisons spanned blood and tumor or nodule tissue from malignant and benign thyroid patients.

Each patient went into thyroid surgery without having received any treatment. At least ten counts were recorded for this clone. Its antigen is still unknown. Broader study findings: In both blood and tumor samples, TCR beta diversity was reported significantly higher for malignant than benign nodules.

The length of the CDR3 is 13 residues. From germline, CDR1 is SGHKS and CDR2 YYEKEE (reference sequence). Trimming took 4 bases from V and 2 from J; bases not matched to a gene: 3. Authors' analysis steps: The study took CDR3 differences across clinicopathological groups and made a distant-metastasis classifier for papillary thyroid cancer from them. TCRdb re-called the PCR reads via MiXCR. The V and J calls follow TCRdb's processing rather than the paper's. The sample includes tens of thousands of clones, 12% of them seen just once. V gene TRBV5-5 combines with J gene TRBJ2-7, with 7 positions matching TRBD1. The specimen sequenced was blood. This sequence was found in a male donor with papillary thyroid cancer or a benign thyroid nodule (not recorded which). Some clones in this sample may be carry-over from other donors' samples. CDR3 region: CASSPDRAYEQYF. The CDR3 region has the DNA TGTGCCAGCAGCCCCGACAGGGCCTACGAGCAGTACTTC.